This TCR beta chain derives from a study of shared clonotypes between healthy human individuals. The wider study: Donors had three CD4 naive, three CD4 memory, two CD8 naive and one CD8 memory plate apiece. Whole-study results and caveats: The expectation was that sequencing depth would affect clonotype sharing among donors.

About 30,000 T cell genomes (about 0.2 ug DNA) went into each sorted-subset replicate. Sequenced by immunoSEQ multiplex PCR; TCRdb stores in-frame clones only, minus some. Of about 1.4 million clones listed, roughly 96% were seen once; the top ten hold 1% to 1.5%. A CD45RA+ naive subset and a CD45RA-negative memory subset were split from CD4+ cells. Regarding this clone: The antigen is unknown.

The V end lost 4 bases, the J end lost 5 bases, and 15 bases lay between the germline ends. The CDR3 consists of 14 residues. Germline values: CDR1 SGHNT, CDR2 YYREEE (reference sequence). This sequence joins TRBV5-4 and TRBJ2-5; D perhaps matches TRBD2 (5 bases). The sequence derives from a man aged 25-40 years in good health. Input material: naive CD4+ T cells sorted from blood. As to subset: CD45RA+ positively selected. The CDR3 loop reads CASSREGREETQYF. CDR3 DNA: TGTGCCAGCAGCCGCGAGGGTAGGGAGGAGACCCAGTACTTC. Combining the CDR3 with reference TRBV5-4 and TRBJ2-5 gives the whole variable domain ETGVTQSPTHLIKTRGQQVTLRCSSQSGHNTVSWYQQALGQGPQFIFQYYREEENGRGNFPPRFSGLQFPNYSSELNVNALELDDSALYLCASSREGREETQYFGPGTRLLVL.